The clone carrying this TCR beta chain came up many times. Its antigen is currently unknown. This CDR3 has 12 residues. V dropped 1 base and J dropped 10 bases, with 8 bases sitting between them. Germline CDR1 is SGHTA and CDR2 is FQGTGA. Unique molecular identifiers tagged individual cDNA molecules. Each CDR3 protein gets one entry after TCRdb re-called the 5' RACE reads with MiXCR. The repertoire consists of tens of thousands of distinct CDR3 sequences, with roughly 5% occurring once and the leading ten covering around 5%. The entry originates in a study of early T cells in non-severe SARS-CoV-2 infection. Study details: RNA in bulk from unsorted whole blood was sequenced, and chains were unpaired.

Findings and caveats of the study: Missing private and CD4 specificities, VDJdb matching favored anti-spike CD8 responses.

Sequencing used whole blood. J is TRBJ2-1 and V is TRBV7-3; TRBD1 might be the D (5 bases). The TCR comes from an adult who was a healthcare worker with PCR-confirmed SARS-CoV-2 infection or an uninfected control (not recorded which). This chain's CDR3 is CASSLMGREQFF. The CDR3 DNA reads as TGTGCCAGCAGCTTAATGGGGCGAGAGCAGTTCTTC.